This TCR beta chain comes out of a study of cytomegalovirus exposure and HLA in healthy donors. Study outcomes and limitations: Reportedly, TCR beta sequences accurately predicted HLA-A and HLA-B alleles in most subjects.

As regards this clone: Antigen: not known.

It was with 60 Vbeta and 13 Jbeta primers that the PCR ran. Clones were read by immunoSEQ multiplex PCR, and TCRdb kept only the in-frame ones, dropping some. The table includes almost 200,000 clones, around 75% detected once. The sequence was collected from a male donor in good health and CMV-seropositive. Source material: PBMCs.

CDR3 in amino acids: CASSPGLAEKNTGELFF. For the CDR3, the DNA is TGTGCCAGCAGCCCCGGACTAGCGGAAAAGAACACCGGGGAGCTGTTTTTT. The chain links TRBV5-6 to TRBJ2-2, with 10 bases fitting TRBD2. Germline values: CDR1 SGHDT, CDR2 YYEEEE. V lost 4 bases to trimming and J lost 1 base; unmatched junction nucleotides: 7. The CDR3 length is 17 residues.